Here is one T cell receptor (beta chain) with its context. Its antigen remains unknown. This CDR3 has 16 residues. V lost 5 bases and J 3 bases, leaving 17 bases between the germline ends. Looked up from germline, CDR1 is DFQATT and CDR2 is SNEGSKA (reference sequence). These data originate in a study of T cell repertoires in cytomegalovirus infection. Whole-study results and caveats: Cumulated frequencies of public TCR beta families served to identify carriers of CMV plus the relevant HLA. HLA-C-restricted CMV-specific TCR beta clonotypes were dominant in the ex vivo response.

Each CDR3 protein gets one entry after TCRdb re-called the reads with MiXCR. This table has about 300,000 distinct CDR3 sequences, roughly 9.3% appearing once. The source material was PBMCs. The receptor was derived from a human donor in good health (CMV status not recorded). Some clones in this sample may be carry-over from other donors' samples. The rearrangement joins TRBV20-1 to TRBJ1-6; possible D gene TRBD1, 5 bases. CDR3 coding DNA: TGCAGTGCTCCTGCTGACAGCTCATTCTATAATTCACCCCTCCACTTT. Translating gives CSAPADSSFYNSPLHF.